The 7 T cell receptor beta chains reported below all come from one sample, sequenced in a study of shared clonotypes between healthy human individuals. The protocol was immunoSEQ multiplex PCR, while the TCRdb copy is restricted to in-frame clones and leaves out a portion. The table includes some 2,100,000 clones, approximately 94% detected once. Specimen: naive CD4+ T cells sorted from blood. Sample subset: CD45RA+ positively selected. Source of these receptors: a man younger than 35 in good health.

A remark on this clone: The same CDR3 arises from other DNA sequences in this sample as well. The gene calls are TRBV6-1 and TRBJ1-3, with D unresolved. Germline V gene lookup returns CDR1 MNHNS and CDR2 SASEGT. This CDR3 has 15 amino acids. V was shortened by 0 bases and J by 0 bases, with 6 bases between the two germline ends. The CDR3 here is CASSEAGSSGNTIYF. The CDR3 nucleotides are TGTGCCAGCAGTGAAGCGGGCAGCTCTGGAAACACCATATATTTT.

This clone is a singleton in its sample. This sequence joins TRBV7-9 and TRBJ2-1; 14 nucleotides match TRBD2. V gave up 3 bases and J gave up 9 bases; unmatched junction bases: 4. CDR1 and CDR2 from the germline V gene are SEHNR and FQNEAQ (reference sequence). The CDR3 sequence is 15 residues long. The CDR3 DNA reads as TGTGCCAGCAGCTTCTGGACTAGCGGGGGGAGTGAGCAGTTCTTC. Translated: CASSFWTSGGSEQFF. Based on the CDR3 plus reference TRBV7-9 and TRBJ2-1, the full variable domain is DTGVSQNPRHKITKRGQNVTFRCDPISEHNRLYWYRQTLGQGPEFLTYFQNEAQLEKSRLLSDRFSAERPKGSFSTLEIQRTEQGDSAMYLCASSFWTSGGSEQFFGPGTRLTVL.

The V call is TRBV5-1, the J call TRBJ2-7; TRBD2 matches 7 bases. CDR3 length equals 16 residues. Per germline, CDR1 SGHRS and CDR2 YFSETQ. Trimming at V came to 2 bases and at J to 6 bases, leaving 14 bases not matched to a gene. The CDR3 loop is CASSFRGGIDPREQYF. The CDR3 DNA sequence: TGCGCCAGCAGCTTCCGCGGGGGAATCGACCCCCGCGAGCAGTACTTC.

The rearrangement joins TRBV28 to TRBJ1-1; tentatively, D is TRBD1 (6 bases). The V gene lost 1 base and the J gene lost 3 bases, with 9 bases spanning the gap. Germline loops: CDR1 MDHEN, CDR2 SYDVKM. The CDR3 has 14 amino acids. The CDR3, as DNA: TGTGCCAGCAGTTTATTGGCAGGGGACACTGAAGCTTTCTTT. It encodes CASSLLAGDTEAFF.

The chain combines TRBV10-3 with TRBJ2-5; D may be TRBD1 (6 bases). V was clipped by 0 bases and J by 5 bases, with 10 bases between them. The germline V gene has CDR1 ENHRY and CDR2 SYGVKD. The CDR3 runs to 14 residues. The CDR3 DNA reads TGTGCCATCAGTGAGTCGCCAGGGGCCGAGACCCAGTACTTC. Its translation is CAISESPGAETQYF.

The chain recombines TRBV5-1 with TRBJ2-1; no reliable D call. The V gene lost 5 bases and the J gene lost 2 bases, with 11 bases spanning the gap. Germline V lookup: CDR1 SGHRS, CDR2 YFSETQ. The length of the CDR3 is 14 residues. The CDR3 nucleotides read TGCGCCAGCAGGATAAACACAGCCTACAATGAGCAGTTCTTC. Its translation is CASRINTAYNEQFF.

This clone was seen once. This rearrangement joins TRBV7-8 to TRBJ1-1, with D possibly matching TRBD1 (6 bases). Trimming took 6 bases from V and 6 from J, leaving 20 bases between them. In germline, CDR1 is SGHVS, CDR2 FQNEAQ. This CDR3 has 15 amino acids. Here the CDR3 DNA reads TGTGCCAGCAGTCCGAGGACATCAGGGGTCCCTGAAGCTTTCTTT. It codes for CASSPRTSGVPEAFF.